This TCR beta chain was found in a study of OX40 agonist ivuxolimab in advanced cancers. In the study overall: The group had a mean age of 60 years, ranged from 23 to 79, and was 80% to 85% male.

Sequencing was performed with immunoSEQ multiplex PCR; in TCRdb, only in-frame clones are kept and a portion is missing. The table lists some 80,000 clones, over 85% of them singletons, with less than 3% in the top ten. Germline V gene sequence: CDR1 MNHNS, CDR2 SASEGT. The CDR3 is 15 amino acids. V was clipped by 8 bases and J by 1 base, with 16 bases between them. The rearrangement uses TRBV6-1 and TRBJ2-3; D is unresolved. This TCR derives from an adult with an advanced solid tumor such as melanoma, head and neck, liver or kidney cancer. This material consisted of CD4+ or CD8+ T cells sorted from blood, taken in a trial of the OX40 agonist ivuxolimab. The CDR3, as DNA: TGTGCCAGCGCCCAGAGCGTTGGGGGCACAGATACGCAGTATTTT. This encodes CASAQSVGGTDTQYF.